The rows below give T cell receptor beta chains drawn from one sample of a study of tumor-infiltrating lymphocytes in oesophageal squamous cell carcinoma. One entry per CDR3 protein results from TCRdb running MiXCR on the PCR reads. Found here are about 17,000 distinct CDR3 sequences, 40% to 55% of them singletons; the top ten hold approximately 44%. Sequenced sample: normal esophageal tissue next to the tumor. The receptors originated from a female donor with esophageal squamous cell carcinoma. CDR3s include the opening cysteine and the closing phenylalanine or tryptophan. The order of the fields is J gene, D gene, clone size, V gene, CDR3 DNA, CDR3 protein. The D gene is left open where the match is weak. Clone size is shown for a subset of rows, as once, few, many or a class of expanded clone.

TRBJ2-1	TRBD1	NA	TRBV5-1	TGCGCCAGCAGCATAGGGACAGGGGCAACCTACGAGCAGTTCTTC	CASSIGTGATYEQFF
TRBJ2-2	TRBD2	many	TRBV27	TGTGCCAGCAGTCCCTGGACTAGCGGGAGTTGGGAGCTGTTTTTT	CASSPWTSGSWELFF
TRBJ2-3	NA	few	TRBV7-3	TGTGCCAGCAGCCCCAAGCCCACAGATACGCAGTATTTT	CASSPKPTDTQYF
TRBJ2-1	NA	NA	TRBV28	TGTGCCAGCCATTCTGCAGGGGCCCCGTGGGTCAATGAGCAGTTCTTC	CASHSAGAPWVNEQFF
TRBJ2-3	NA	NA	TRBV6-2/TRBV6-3	TGTGCCAGCAGTTACTACAGGGCCACAGATACGCAGTATTTT	CASSYYRATDTQYF
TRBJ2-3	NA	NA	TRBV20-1	TGCAGTGCAAACCCCGGGGGGCTAGGGGGCACAGATACGCAGTATTTT	CSANPGGLGGTDTQYF
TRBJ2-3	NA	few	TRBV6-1	TGTGCCAGCAGTAAACTAACTAGCACAGATACGCAGTATTTT	CASSKLTSTDTQYF
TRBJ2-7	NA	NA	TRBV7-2	TGTGCCAGCAGCTTAATATCCGAGCAGTACTTC	CASSLISEQYF
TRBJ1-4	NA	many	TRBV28	TGTGCCAGCACCCAGGGTTGGGAAAAACTGTTTTTT	CASTQGWEKLFF
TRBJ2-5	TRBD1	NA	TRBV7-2	TGTGCCAGCAGATGGACAGGCCTCAATTCACCCCTCCACTTC	CASRWTGLNSPLHF
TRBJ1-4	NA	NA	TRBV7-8	TGTGCCAGCAGCTTATATGCAGGGTCTAATGAAAAACTGTTTTTT	CASSLYAGSNEKLFF